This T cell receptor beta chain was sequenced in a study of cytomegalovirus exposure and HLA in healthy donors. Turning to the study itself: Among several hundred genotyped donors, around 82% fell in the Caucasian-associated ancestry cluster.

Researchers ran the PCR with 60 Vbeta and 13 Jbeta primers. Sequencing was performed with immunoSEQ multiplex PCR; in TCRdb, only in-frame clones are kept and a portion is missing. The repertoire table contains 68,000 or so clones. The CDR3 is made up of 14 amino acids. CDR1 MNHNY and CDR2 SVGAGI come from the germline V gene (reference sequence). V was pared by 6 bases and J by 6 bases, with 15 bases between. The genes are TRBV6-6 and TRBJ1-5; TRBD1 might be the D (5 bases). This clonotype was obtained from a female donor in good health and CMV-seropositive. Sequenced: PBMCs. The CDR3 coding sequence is TGTGCCAGCAGATACGACAGTCCGGGTCAGCCCCAGCATTTT. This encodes CASRYDSPGQPQHF.